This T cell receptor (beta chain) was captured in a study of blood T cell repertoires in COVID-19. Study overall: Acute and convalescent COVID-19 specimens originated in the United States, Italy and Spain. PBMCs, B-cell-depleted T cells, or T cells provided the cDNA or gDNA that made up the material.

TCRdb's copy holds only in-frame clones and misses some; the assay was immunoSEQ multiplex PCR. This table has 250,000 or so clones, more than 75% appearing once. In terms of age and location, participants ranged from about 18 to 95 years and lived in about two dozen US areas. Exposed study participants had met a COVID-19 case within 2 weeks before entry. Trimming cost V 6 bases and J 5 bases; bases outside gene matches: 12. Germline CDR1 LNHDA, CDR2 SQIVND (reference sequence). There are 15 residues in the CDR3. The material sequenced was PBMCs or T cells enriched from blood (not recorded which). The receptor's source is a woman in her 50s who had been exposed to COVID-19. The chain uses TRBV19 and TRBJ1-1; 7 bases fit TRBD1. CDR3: CASRVKGAFLTEAFF. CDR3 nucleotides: TGTGCCAGTAGGGTAAAGGGGGCGTTTTTGACTGAAGCTTTCTTT.